This T cell receptor beta chain comes out of a study of T cell responses to AZD1222 COVID-19 vaccine. About this clone itself: Antigen specificity is unknown.

This CDR3 is 17 amino acids long. Trimming took off 0 bases at V and 6 bases at J, with 15 bases between the two ends. Per germline, CDR1 LNHNV and CDR2 YYDKDF (reference sequence). Using immunoSEQ multiplex PCR, the repertoire was profiled, and TCRdb retains in-frame clones only, with some absent. Here the sample spans some 110,000 clones, 80% to 90% being singletons. Whole-study findings and limits: Increased Spike-specific TCR breadth and depth were observed after two AZD1222 doses. Only six or seven AZD1222 recipients tested seropositive at baseline.

The chain carries TRBV15 and TRBJ1-6, with D perhaps TRBD1 (5 bases). Sequencing used peripheral blood, obtained on day 0 of AZD1222 vaccination. The receptor comes from an adult in good health. CDR3 sequence: CATSRDPRDYLNSPLHF. The DNA of the CDR3 is TGTGCCACCAGCAGAGATCCCCGGGACTATCTTAATTCACCCCTCCACTTT.